This T cell receptor (beta chain) was identified during a study of blood T cell repertoires in COVID-19. Study as a whole: COVID-19 samples from acute and convalescent phases originated in the United States, Italy and Spain.

This CDR3 is 13 amino acids long. V dropped 2 bases and J dropped 1 base, with 9 bases sitting between them. Per germline, CDR1 GTSNPN and CDR2 SVGIG (reference sequence). Produced via immunoSEQ multiplex PCR; TCRdb's table is partial and in-frame only. The data hold 110,000 or so clones, with roughly 90% observed a single time. The sequence came from a human donor in a cohort sampled during active COVID-19. The sequencing input was peripheral blood. The chain combines TRBV30 with TRBJ2-7; D uncertain. The CDR3 is CAWSYGGSYEQYF. In nucleotides, the CDR3 is TGTGCCTGGAGTTATGGCGGTTCCTACGAGCAGTACTTC.